This TCR beta chain was obtained from a study of shared clonotypes between healthy human individuals. Study-level findings and limits: An expected dependence of interdonor clonotype sharing on sequencing depth was noted.

The length of the CDR3 is 14 residues. In germline, CDR1 is MNHNS, CDR2 SASEGT. The junction had 3 bases not matched to a gene; V was cut back by 1 base and J by 3 bases. Naive CD8 cells, CD45RO-negative and positively selected for CCR7, excluded terminally differentiated effector memory CD45RA+ cells. The donors, healthy adults who were HIV-negative, had experienced no recent acute infections or vaccinations. Every donor was a Caucasian adult from Nashville, Tennessee. A remark on this clone: Its cognate antigen is unknown. Other DNA sequences in this specimen translate into the identical CDR3.

The data were produced by immunoSEQ multiplex PCR, yet TCRdb's version contains in-frame clones alone and is incomplete. The table has millions of clones, 85% to 95% seen once; the top ten hold about 1.1%. The sequencing sample was made of naive CD8+ T cells sorted from blood. The genes are TRBV6-1 and TRBJ2-7, with 7 bases lining up with TRBD1. The TCR originated in a man aged 18 to 29 in good health. The CDR3 is CASSEGQGRYEQYF. CDR3 in DNA: TGTGCCAGCAGTGAAGGACAGGGTCGCTACGAGCAGTACTTC.